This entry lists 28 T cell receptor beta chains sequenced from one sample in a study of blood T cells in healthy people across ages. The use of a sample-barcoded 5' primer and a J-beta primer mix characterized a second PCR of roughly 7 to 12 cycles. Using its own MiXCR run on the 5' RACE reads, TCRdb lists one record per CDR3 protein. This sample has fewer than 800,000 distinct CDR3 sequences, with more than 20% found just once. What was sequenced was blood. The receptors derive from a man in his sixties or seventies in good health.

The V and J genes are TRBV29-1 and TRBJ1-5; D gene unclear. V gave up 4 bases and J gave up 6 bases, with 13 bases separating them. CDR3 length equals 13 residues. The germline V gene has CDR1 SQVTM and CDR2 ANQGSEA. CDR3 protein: CSVAKGEGQPQHF. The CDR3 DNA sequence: TGCAGCGTTGCGAAGGGCGAAGGTCAGCCCCAGCATTTT.

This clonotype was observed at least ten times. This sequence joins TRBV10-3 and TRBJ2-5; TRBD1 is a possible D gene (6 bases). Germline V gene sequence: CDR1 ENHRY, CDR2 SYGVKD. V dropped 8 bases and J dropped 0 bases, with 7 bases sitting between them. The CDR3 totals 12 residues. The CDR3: CAIGGDQETQYF. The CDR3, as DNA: TGTGCCATCGGGGGCGACCAAGAGACCCAGTACTTC.

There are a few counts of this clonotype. This chain's CDR3 is CAISEKTGGTSYEQYF. CDR3 DNA: TGTGCCATCAGTGAAAAGACAGGGGGGACCTCCTACGAGCAGTACTTC. The rearrangement joins TRBV10-3 to TRBJ2-7; TRBD1 agrees at 9 bases. This CDR3 has 16 residues. The germline V gene has CDR1 ENHRY and CDR2 SYGVKD. V dropped 3 bases and J dropped 0; count of bases not matched to a gene: 6.

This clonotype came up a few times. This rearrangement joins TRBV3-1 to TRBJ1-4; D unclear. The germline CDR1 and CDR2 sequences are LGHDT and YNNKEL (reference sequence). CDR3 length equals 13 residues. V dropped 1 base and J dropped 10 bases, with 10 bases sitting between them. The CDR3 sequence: CASSQGPEGKLFF. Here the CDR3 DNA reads TGTGCCAGCAGCCAAGGCCCGGAGGGAAAACTGTTTTTT. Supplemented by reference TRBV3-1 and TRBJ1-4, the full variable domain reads DTAVSQTPKYLVTQMGNDKSIKCEQNLGHDTMYWYKQDSKKFLKIMFSYNNKELIINETVPNRFSPKSPDKAHLNLHINSLELGDSAVYFCASSQGPEGKLFFGSGTQLSVL.

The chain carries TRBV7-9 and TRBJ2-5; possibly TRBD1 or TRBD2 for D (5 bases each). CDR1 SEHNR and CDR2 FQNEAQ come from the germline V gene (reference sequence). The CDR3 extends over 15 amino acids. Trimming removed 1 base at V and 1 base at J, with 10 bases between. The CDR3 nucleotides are TGTGCCAGCAGCTTAGTGGGGACCCTCCAAGAGACCCAGTACTTC. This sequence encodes CASSLVGTLQETQYF.

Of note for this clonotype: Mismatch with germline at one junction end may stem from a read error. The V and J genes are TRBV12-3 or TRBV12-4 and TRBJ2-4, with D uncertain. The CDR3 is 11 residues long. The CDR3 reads CASGLPGIQYF. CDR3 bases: TGTGCCAGCGGTTTACCCGGAATTCAGTACTTC.

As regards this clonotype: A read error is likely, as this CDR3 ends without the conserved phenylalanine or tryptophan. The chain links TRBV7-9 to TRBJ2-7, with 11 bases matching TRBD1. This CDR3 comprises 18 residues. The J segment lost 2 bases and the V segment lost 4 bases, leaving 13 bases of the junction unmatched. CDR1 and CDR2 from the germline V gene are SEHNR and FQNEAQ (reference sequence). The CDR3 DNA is TGTGCCAGCAGCTCCCGCTTTCTGGGGACAGGGGGACCCTACGAGCAGTACCTC. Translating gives CASSSRFLGTGGPYEQYL.

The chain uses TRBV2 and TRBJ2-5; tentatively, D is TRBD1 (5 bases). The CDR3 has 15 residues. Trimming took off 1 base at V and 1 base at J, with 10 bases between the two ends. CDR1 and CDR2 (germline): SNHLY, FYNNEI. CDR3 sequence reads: CASSEGTRVQETQYF. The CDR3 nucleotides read TGTGCCAGCAGTGAAGGAACCAGGGTCCAAGAGACCCAGTACTTC.

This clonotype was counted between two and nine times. Written as DNA, the CDR3 is TGTGCCACCAGTGATTTGGATGAAAGGGGGCGAAGGACTGAAGCTTTCTTT. Protein: CATSDLDERGRRTEAFF. The chain is built from TRBV24-1 and TRBJ1-1, with TRBD1 matching 7 bases. Germline loops: CDR1 KGHDR, CDR2 SFDVKD. With 0 bases clipped from V and 5 bases from J, the junction kept 11 bases outside the gene matches. There are 17 residues in the CDR3.

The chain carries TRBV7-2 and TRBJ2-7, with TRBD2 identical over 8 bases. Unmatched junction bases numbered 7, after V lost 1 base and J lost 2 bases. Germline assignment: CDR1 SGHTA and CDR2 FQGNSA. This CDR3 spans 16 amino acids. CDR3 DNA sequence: TGTGCCAGCAGCTTAGATTCAACGGGAGGGCCCTACGAGCAGTACTTC. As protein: CASSLDSTGGPYEQYF.

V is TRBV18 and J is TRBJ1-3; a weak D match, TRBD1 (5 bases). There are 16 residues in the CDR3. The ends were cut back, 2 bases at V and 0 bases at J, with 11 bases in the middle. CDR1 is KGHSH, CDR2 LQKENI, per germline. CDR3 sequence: CASSPRGGSSGNTIYF. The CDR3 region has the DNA TGTGCCAGCTCACCAAGGGGCGGCAGCTCTGGAAACACCATATATTTT.

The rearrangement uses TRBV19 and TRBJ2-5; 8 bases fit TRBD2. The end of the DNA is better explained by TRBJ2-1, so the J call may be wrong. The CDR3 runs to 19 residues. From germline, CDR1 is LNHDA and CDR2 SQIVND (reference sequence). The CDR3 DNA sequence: TGTGCCAGTAGTAGATACAGTACTACGAGCGGGAGAAGCAACAATGAGCAGTTCTTC. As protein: CASSRYSTTSGRSNNEQFF.

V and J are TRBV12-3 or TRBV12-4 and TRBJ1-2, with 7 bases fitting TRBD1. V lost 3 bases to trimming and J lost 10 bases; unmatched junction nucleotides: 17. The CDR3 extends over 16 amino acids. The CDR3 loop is CASSFAGQLGATFYTF. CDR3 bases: TGTGCCAGCAGTTTTGCGGGACAGCTCGGGGCGACTTTCTACACCTTC.

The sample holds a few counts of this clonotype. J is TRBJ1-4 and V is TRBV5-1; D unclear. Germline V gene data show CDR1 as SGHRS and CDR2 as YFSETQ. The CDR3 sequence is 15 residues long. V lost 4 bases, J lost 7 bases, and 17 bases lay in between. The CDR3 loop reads CASSDPGGSVEKLFF. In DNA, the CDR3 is TGCGCCAGCAGCGACCCCGGAGGGTCCGTTGAAAAACTGTTTTTT.

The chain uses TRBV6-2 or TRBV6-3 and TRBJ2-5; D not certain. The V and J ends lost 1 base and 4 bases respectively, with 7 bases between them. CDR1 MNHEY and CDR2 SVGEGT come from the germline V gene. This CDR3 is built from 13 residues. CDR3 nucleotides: TGTGCCAGCAGTTACTGGGCTAGAGAGACCCAGTACTTC. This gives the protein CASSYWARETQYF.

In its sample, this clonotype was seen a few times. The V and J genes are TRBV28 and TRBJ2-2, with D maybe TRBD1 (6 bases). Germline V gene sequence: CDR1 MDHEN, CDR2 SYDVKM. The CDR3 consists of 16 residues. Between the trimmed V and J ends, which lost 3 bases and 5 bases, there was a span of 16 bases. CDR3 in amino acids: CASSFLDRTGTGELFF. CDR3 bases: TGTGCCAGCAGTTTCCTCGACAGGACGGGAACCGGGGAGCTGTTTTTT.

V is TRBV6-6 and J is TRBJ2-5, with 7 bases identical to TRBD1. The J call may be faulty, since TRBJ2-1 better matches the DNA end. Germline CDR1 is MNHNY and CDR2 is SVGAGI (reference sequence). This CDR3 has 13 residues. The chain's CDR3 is CASSNLQGNEQFF. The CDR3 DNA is TGTGCCAGCAGTAACCTACAGGGGAATGAGCAGTTCTTC.

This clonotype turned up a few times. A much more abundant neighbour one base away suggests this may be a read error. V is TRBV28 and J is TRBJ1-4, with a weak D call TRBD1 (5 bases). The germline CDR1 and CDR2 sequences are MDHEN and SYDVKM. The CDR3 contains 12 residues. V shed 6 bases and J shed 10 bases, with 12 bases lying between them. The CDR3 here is CASRIGDGKLFF. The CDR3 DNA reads TGTGCCAGCAGAATAGGGGATGGAAAACTGTTTTTT.

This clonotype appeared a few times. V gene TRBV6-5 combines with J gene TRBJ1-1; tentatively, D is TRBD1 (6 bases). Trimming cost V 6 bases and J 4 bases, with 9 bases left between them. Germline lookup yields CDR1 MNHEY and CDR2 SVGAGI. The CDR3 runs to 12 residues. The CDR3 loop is CASSTDSTEAFF. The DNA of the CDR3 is TGTGCCAGCAGCACGGACAGCACTGAAGCTTTCTTT.

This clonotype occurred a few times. CDR3 in amino acids: CASSPIRDRTSYEQYF. The CDR3 bases are TGTGCCAGCTCACCAATTCGAGACAGGACCTCCTACGAGCAGTACTTC. The chain combines TRBV18 with TRBJ2-5, with a possible D match to TRBD1 (6 bases). The J call is uncertain, as TRBJ2-7 better fits the DNA end. The germline CDR1 and CDR2 sequences are KGHSH and LQKENI. The CDR3 totals 16 residues.

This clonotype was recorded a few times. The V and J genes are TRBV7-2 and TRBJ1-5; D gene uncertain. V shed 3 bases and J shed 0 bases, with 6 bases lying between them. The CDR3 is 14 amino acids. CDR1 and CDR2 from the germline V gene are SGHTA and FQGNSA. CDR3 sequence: CASSFSFSNQPQHF. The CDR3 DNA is TGTGCCAGCAGCTTTAGCTTTAGCAATCAGCCCCAGCATTTT. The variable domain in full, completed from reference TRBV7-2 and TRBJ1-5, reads GAGVSQSPSNKVTEKGKDVELRCDPISGHTALYWYRQSLGQGLEFLIYFQGNSAPDKSGLPSDRFSAERTGGSVSTLTIQRTQQEDSAVYLCASSFSFSNQPQHFGDGTRLSIL.

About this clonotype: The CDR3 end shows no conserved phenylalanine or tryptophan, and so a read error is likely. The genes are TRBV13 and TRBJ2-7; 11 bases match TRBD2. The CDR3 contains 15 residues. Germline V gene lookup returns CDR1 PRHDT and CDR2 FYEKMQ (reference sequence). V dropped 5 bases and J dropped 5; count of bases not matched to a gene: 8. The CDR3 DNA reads TGTGCCAGCAGCCAATCCGGGACTAGCGGAAACGAGCAGTACCTC. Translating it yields CASSQSGTSGNEQYL.

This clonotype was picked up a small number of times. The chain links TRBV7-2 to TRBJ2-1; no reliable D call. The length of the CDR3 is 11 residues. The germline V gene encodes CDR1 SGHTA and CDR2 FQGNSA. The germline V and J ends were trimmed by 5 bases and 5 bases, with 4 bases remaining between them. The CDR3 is CASSHHNEQFF. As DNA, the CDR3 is TGTGCCAGCAGCCACCACAATGAGCAGTTCTTC.

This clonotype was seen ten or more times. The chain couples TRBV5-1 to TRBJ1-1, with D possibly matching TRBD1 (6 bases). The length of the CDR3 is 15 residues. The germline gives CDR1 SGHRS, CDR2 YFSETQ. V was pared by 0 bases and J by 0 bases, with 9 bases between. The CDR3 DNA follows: TGCGCCAGCAGCTTGGGGACAGTCATGAACACTGAAGCTTTCTTT. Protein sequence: CASSLGTVMNTEAFF.

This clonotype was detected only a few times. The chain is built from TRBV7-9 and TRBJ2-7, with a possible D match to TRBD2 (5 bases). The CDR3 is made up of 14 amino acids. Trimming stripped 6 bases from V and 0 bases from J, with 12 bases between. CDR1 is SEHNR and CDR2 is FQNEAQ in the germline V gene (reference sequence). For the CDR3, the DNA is TGTGCCAGCAGATCCTTAGCGAACTCCTACGAGCAGTACTTC. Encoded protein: CASRSLANSYEQYF.

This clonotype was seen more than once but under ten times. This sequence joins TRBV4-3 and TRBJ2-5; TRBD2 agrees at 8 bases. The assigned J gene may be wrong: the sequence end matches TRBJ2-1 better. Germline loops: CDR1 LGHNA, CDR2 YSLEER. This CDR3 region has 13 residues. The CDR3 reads CASSLWTSTEQFF. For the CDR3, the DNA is TGCGCCAGCAGCTTATGGACTAGCACTGAGCAGTTCTTC.

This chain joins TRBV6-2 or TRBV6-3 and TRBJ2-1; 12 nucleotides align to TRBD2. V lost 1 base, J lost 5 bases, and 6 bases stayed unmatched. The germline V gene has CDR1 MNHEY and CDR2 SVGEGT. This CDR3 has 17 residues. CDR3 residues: CASSYFPTSGSNNEQFF. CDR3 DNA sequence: TGTGCCAGCAGTTACTTCCCGACTAGCGGGAGTAACAATGAGCAGTTCTTC.

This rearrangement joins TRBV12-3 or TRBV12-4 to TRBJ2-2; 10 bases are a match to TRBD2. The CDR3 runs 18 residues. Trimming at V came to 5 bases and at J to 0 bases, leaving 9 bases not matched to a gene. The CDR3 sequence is CASSNLAGDGSNTGELFF. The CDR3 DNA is TGTGCCAGCAGTAACCTAGCGGGAGATGGATCGAACACCGGGGAGCTGTTTTTT.